One T cell receptor (beta chain) is described in this entry. Antigen specificity is unknown. The sample is drawn from a study of shared clonotypes between healthy human individuals. The study's findings and limits: As a rule, naive subsets had a larger estimated richness than memory subsets.

TCRdb's table, derived via immunoSEQ multiplex PCR, lists solely in-frame clones and lacks some. The data hold some 2,100,000 clones, with around 95% observed a single time. This CDR3 is built from 15 residues. CDR1 is WSHSY and CDR2 is SAAADI in the germline V gene. V shed 3 bases and J 6 bases; nucleotides not matched to a gene: 6. The origin of this receptor is a man aged 18 to 30 in good health. Sequencing used naive CD4+ T cells sorted from blood. Subset given: CD45RA+ positively selected. The J gene is TRBJ2-3, the V gene TRBV10-2; 10 positions match TRBD2. The CDR3 spells CASSDKRGGPDTQYF. In DNA form, the CDR3 reads TGCGCCAGCAGTGACAAGCGGGGGGGCCCTGATACGCAGTATTTT.